This T cell receptor beta chain was identified in a study of blood T cell repertoires in COVID-19. Measured with immunoSEQ multiplex PCR; TCRdb has only the in-frame clones, and not every one. Among roughly 180,000 clones listed, approximately 86% were seen once. The V and J ends lost 2 bases and 2 bases, in that order; junction bases with no gene match: 8. The CDR3 sequence is 16 residues long. The germline V gene encodes CDR1 KGHSH and CDR2 LQKENI. In assigning cohorts, the study relied on participant-reported clinical history. The gene calls are TRBV18 and TRBJ2-5, with 7 bases matching TRBD2. The receptor comes from a woman aged 25 to 45 who had recovered from COVID-19. Sequences were obtained from PBMCs or T cells enriched from blood (not recorded which). Here the CDR3 reads CASSPWASGAQETQYF. The CDR3 DNA reads as TGTGCCAGCTCACCATGGGCTAGCGGAGCACAAGAGACCCAGTACTTC.